Only a few counts were recorded for the clone carrying this T cell receptor (beta chain). The record originates from a study of T-cell reconstitution after alpha-beta-depleted transplantation in children. As it was prepared, the TCRbeta library received unique molecular identifiers. In TCRdb, the PCR reads were re-called with MiXCR into one record per CDR3 protein. The table lists about 500,000 distinct CDR3 sequences, 30% to 35% of them singletons. Germline CDR1 DFQATT, CDR2 SNEGSKA (reference sequence). V was cut by 3 bases and J by 6 bases, with 15 bases left in between. The CDR3 totals 14 residues.

This TCR was recovered from a human donor who donated a stem cell graft to a child with aplastic anemia. The sample in question was PBMCs from the stem cell graft donor, obtained from the stem cell graft. The chain links TRBV20-1 to TRBJ2-1; D remains unclear. CDR3 nucleotide sequence: TGCAGTGCTAGCACCGAGACTTGGGCCAATGAGCAGTTCTTC. It encodes CSASTETWANEQFF.